This T cell receptor (beta chain) is from a study of T cells in tuberculosis. Profiling relied on immunoSEQ multiplex PCR, and the TCRdb table lists in-frame clones only, not all of them. The data contain tens of thousands of clones, approximately 91% of them singletons. The germline V and J ends were trimmed by 6 bases and 8 bases, with 11 bases remaining between them. The CDR3 contains 12 residues. Germline CDR1 is MDHEN and CDR2 is SYDVKM. After thawing and overnight rest, PBMC were stained with GMM-loaded CD1B tetramer, viability dye and anti-CD3 for sorting. The CD1B tetramers carried C32 glucose monomycolate purified from Rhodococcus equi.

Sequenced material: CD1b-GMM tetramer-negative cells sorted from PBMCs. This chain links TRBV28 with TRBJ1-5, with a possible D match to TRBD1 (6 bases). The receptor comes from an adult woman with latent tuberculosis. The CDR3 nucleotides read TGTGCCAGCAGGACAGGATCGGAGCCCCAGCATTTT. Protein: CASRTGSEPQHF.